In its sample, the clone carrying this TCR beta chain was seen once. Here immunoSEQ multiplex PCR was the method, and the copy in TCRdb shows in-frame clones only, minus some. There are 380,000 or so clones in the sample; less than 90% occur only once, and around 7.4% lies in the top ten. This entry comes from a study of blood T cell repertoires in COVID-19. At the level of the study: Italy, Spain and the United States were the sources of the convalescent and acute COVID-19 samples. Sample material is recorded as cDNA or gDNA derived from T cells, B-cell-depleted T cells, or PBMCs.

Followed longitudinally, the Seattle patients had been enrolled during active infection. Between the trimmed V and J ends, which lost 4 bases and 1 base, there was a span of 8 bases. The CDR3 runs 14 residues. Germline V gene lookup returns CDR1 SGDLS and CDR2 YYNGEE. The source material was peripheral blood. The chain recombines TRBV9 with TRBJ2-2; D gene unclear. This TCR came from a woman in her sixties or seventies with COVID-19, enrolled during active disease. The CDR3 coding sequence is TGTGCCAGCAGCCCCGACTTGAACACCGGGGAGCTGTTTTTT. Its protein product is CASSPDLNTGELFF.